This TCR beta chain was found in a study of shared clonotypes between healthy human individuals. Turning to the study itself: Each donor's CD8 memory used one plate, CD8 naive two, each CD4 subset three.

Assay used: immunoSEQ multiplex PCR; TCRdb lists only in-frame clones, some missing. The table shows under 1,900,000 clones, with 98% to 99% occurring only once. The CDR3 loop spans 16 amino acids. Germline CDR1 and CDR2: SGHRS and YFSETQ. V gave up 5 bases and J gave up 2 bases; unmatched junction bases: 12. This TCR was recovered from a man in his thirties or forties in good health. The specimen sequenced was naive CD4+ T cells sorted from blood. Subset indicated: CD45RA+ positively selected. The rearrangement joins TRBV5-1 to TRBJ2-5; 7 bases line up with TRBD2. The chain's CDR3 is CASRSGLAEPQETQYF. CDR3 DNA: TGCGCCAGCAGGTCGGGGCTAGCGGAACCTCAAGAGACCCAGTACTTC.